Listed here is a single T cell receptor (beta chain). Its antigen is currently unknown. It was with a sample-barcoded 5' primer and a J-beta primer mix that a second PCR of roughly 6 to 11 cycles was run. MiXCR was run by TCRdb on the 5' RACE reads, yielding one entry per CDR3 protein. The sample contains around 500,000 distinct CDR3 sequences, roughly 48% of which appear only once. These data belong to a study of blood T cells in healthy people across ages. Study results and caveats: Unknown donor CMV status possibly confounded expanded clonotype changes. Roughly linearly, TCR beta diversity per million T cells fell as age increased.

Healthy Russian Caucasian donors spanned ages about 6 to 100 years. The material sequenced was blood. This sequence originates from a man aged 80 or over in good health.

The CDR3 is CASSHGGKVEAFF. CDR3 bases: TGTGCCAGCAGTCACGGGGGGAAGGTTGAAGCTTTCTTT. The V and J genes are TRBV6-6 and TRBJ1-1; D is perhaps TRBD1 (5 bases). Germline V gene lookup returns CDR1 MNHNY and CDR2 SVGAGI (reference sequence). The CDR3 runs 13 residues. The ends were cut back, 5 bases at V and 7 bases at J, with 14 bases in the middle.